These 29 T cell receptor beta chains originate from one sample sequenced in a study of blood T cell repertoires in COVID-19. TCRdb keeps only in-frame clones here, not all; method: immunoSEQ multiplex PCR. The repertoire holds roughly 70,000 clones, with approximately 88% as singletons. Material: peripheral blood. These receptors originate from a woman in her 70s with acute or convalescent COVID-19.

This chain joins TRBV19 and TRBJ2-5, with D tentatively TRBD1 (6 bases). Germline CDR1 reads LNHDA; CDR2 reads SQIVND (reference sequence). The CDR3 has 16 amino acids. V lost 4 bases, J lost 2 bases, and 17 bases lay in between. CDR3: CASSSRDTKGQETQYF. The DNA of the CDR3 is TGTGCCAGTAGTAGCCGGGACACCAAGGGACAAGAGACCCAGTACTTC.

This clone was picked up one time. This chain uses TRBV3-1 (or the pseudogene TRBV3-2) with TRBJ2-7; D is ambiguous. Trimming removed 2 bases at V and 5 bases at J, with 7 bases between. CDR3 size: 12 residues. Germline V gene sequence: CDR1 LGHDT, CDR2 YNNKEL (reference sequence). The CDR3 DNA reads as TGTGCCAGCAGCCAAAAAAGCCACGAGCAGTACTTC. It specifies CASSQKSHEQYF.

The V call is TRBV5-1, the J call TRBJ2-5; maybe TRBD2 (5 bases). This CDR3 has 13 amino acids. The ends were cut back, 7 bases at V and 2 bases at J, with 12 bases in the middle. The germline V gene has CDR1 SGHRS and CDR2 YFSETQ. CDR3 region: CASSRRVQETQYF. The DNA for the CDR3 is TGCGCCAGCTCCAGGCGGGTACAAGAGACCCAGTACTTC.

CDR3 amino acids: CASSLRSPTRTVQETQYF. CDR3 nucleotides: TGTGCCAGCAGCTTACGCAGCCCAACCCGGACAGTTCAAGAGACCCAGTACTTC. The genes are TRBV11-2 and TRBJ2-5; tentatively, D is TRBD1 (6 bases). Between the trimmed V and J ends, which lost 2 bases and 2 bases, there was a span of 21 bases. The germline V gene encodes CDR1 SGHAT and CDR2 FQNNGV. The CDR3 is 18 amino acids.

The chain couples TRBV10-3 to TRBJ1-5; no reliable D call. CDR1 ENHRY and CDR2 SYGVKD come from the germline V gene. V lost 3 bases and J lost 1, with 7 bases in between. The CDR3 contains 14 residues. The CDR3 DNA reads TGTGCCATCAGTGAATCCCGGAGCAATCAGCCCCAGCATTTT. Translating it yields CAISESRSNQPQHF.

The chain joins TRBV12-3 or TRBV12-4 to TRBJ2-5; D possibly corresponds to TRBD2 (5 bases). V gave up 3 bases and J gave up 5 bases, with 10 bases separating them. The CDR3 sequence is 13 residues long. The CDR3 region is CASSLTGGETQYF. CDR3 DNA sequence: TGTGCCAGCAGTTTGACCGGCGGGGAGACCCAGTACTTC.

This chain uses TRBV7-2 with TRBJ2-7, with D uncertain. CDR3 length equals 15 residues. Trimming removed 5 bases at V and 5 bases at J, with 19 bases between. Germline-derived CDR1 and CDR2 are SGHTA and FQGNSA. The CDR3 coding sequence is TGTGCCAGCAGCCGCTCCTCAACTCTTAGTGACGAGCAGTACTTC. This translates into CASSRSSTLSDEQYF. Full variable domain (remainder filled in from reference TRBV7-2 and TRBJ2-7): GAGVSQSPSNKVTEKGKDVELRCDPISGHTALYWYRQSLGQGLEFLIYFQGNSAPDKSGLPSDRFSAERTGGSVSTLTIQRTQQEDSAVYLCASSRSSTLSDEQYFGPGTRLTVT.

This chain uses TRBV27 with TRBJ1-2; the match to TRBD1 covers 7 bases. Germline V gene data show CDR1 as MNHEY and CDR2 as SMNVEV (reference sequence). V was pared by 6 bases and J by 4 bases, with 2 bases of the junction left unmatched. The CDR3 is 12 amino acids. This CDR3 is CASRGDSYGYTF. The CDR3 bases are TGTGCCAGCAGGGGGGACAGCTATGGCTACACCTTC.

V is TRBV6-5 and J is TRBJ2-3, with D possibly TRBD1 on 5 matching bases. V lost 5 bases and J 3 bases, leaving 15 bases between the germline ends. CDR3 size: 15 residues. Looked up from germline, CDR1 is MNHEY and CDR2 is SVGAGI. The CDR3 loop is CASSNPQGRTDTQYF. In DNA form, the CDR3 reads TGTGCCAGCAGTAACCCCCAGGGCCGGACAGATACGCAGTATTTT.

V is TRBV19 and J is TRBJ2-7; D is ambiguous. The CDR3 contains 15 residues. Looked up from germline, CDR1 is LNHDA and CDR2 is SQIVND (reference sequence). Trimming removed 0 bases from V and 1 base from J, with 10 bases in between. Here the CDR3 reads CASSIEATLSYEQYF. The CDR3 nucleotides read TGTGCCAGTAGTATAGAAGCCACCCTATCCTACGAGCAGTACTTC. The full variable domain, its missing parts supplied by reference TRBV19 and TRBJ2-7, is DGGITQSPKYLFRKEGQNVTLSCEQNLNHDAMYWYRQDPGQGLRLIYYSQIVNDFQKGDIAEGYSVSREKKESFPLTVTSAQKNPTAFYLCASSIEATLSYEQYFGPGTRLTVT.

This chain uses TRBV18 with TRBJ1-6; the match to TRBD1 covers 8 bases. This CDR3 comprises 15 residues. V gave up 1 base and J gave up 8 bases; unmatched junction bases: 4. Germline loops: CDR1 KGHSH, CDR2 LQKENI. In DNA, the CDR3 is TGTGCCAGCTCACCACATCAGGGACAGGATTCACCCCTCCACTTT. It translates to CASSPHQGQDSPLHF.

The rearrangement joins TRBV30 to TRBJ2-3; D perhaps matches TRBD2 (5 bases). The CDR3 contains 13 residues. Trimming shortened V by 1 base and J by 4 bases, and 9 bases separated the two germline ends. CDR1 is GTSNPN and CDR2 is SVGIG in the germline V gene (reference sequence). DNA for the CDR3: TGTGCCTGGAGTGGAGGGTCGGCAGATACGCAGTATTTT. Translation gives CAWSGGSADTQYF.

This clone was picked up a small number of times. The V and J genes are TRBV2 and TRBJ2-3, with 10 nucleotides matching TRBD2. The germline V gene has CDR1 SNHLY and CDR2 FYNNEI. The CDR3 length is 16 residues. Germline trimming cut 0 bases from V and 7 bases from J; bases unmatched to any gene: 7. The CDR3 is CASSEAGSGGGNTQYF. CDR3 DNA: TGTGCCAGCAGTGAAGCAGGGAGCGGGGGGGGTAATACGCAGTATTTT. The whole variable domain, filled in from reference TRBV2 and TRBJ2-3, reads EPEVTQTPSHQVTQMGQEVILRCVPISNHLYFYWYRQILGQKVEFLVSFYNNEISEKSEIFDDQFSVERPDGSNFTLKIRSTKLEDSAMYFCASSEAGSGGGNTQYFGPGTRLTVL.

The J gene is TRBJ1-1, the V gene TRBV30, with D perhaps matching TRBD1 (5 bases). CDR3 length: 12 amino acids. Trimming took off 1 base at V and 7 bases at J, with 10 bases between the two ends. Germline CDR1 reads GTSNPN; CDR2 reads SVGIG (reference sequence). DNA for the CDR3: TGTGCCTGGAGTGATCGGGGGATTGAAGCTTTCTTT. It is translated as CAWSDRGIEAFF.

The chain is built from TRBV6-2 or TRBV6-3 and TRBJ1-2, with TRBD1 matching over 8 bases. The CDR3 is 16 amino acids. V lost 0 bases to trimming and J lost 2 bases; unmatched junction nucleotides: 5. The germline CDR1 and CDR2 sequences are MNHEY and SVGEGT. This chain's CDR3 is CASSYSQGGSNYGYTF. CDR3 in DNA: TGTGCCAGCAGTTACTCACAGGGGGGATCCAACTATGGCTACACCTTC.

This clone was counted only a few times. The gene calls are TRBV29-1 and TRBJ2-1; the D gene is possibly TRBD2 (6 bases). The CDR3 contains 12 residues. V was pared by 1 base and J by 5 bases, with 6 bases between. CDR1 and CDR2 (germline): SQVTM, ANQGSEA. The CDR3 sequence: CSVEGLDNEQFF. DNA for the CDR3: TGCAGCGTTGAAGGACTAGACAATGAGCAGTTCTTC.

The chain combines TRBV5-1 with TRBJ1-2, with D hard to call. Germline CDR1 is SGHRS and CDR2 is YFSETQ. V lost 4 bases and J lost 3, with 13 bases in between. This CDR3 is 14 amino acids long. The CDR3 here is CASSVSGNYYGYTF. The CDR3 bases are TGCGCCAGCAGCGTCTCCGGGAACTACTATGGCTACACCTTC.

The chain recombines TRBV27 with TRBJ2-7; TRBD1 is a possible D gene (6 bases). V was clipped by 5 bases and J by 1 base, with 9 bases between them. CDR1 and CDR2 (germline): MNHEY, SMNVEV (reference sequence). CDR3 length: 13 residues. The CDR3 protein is CASSRQASYEQYF. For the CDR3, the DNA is TGTGCCAGCAGTCGACAGGCATCCTACGAGCAGTACTTC.

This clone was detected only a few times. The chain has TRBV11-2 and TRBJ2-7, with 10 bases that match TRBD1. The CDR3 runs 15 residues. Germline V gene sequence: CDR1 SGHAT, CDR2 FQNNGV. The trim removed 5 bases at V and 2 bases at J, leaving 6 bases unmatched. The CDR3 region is CASSPLGTGAYEQYF. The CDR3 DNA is TGTGCCAGCAGCCCCCTGGGGACAGGGGCCTACGAGCAGTACTTC.

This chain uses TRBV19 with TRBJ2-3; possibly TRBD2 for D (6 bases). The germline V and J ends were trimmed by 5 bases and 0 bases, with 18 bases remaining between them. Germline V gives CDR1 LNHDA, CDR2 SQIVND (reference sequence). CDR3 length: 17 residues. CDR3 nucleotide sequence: TGTGCCAGTAGTCCAGACTCGGGACTGCTTAGCACAGATACGCAGTATTTT. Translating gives CASSPDSGLLSTDTQYF.

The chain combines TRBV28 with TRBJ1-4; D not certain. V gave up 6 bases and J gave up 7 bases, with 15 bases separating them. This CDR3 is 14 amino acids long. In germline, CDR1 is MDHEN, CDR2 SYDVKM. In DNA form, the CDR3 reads TGTGCCAGCAGCCCCGGGTCCGGTCGTGAAAAACTGTTTTTT. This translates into CASSPGSGREKLFF.

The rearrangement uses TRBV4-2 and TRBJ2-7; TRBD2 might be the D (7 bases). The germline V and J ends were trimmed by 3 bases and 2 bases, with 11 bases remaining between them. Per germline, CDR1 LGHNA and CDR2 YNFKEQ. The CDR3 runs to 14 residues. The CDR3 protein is CASSHRGATYEQYF. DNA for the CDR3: TGTGCCAGCAGCCACCGGGGGGCCACCTACGAGCAGTACTTC.

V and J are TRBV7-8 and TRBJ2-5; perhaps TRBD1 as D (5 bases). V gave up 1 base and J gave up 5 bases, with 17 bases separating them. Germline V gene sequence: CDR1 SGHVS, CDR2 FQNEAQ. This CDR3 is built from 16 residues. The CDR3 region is CASSLEGRGTGETQYF. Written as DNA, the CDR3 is TGTGCCAGCAGCTTAGAGGGTAGGGGCACTGGGGAGACCCAGTACTTC.

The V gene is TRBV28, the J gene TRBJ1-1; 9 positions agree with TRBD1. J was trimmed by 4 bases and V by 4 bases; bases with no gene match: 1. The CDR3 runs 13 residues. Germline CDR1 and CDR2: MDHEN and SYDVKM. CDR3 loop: CASSYRGRTEAFF. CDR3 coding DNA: TGTGCCAGCAGTTACAGGGGGCGCACTGAAGCTTTCTTT.

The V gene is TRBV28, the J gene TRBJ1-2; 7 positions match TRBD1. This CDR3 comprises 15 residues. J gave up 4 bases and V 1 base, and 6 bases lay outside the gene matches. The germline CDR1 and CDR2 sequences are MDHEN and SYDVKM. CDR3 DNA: TGTGCCAGCAGTTTATATGACAGGGAGAGCTATGGCTACACCTTC. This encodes CASSLYDRESYGYTF.

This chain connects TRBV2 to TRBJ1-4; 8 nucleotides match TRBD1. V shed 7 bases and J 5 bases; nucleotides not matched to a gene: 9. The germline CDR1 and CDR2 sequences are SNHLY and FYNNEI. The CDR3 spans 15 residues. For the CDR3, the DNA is TGTGCCAGCATCGGACAGGGCCTTTTAAATGAAAAACTGTTTTTT. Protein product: CASIGQGLLNEKLFF.

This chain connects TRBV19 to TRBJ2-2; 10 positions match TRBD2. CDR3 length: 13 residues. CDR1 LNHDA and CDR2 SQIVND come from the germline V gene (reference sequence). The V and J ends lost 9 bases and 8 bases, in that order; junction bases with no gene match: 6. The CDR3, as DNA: TGTGCCAGCAAAGCGGGAGGGCCTGGGGAGCTGTTTTTT. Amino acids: CASKAGGPGELFF.

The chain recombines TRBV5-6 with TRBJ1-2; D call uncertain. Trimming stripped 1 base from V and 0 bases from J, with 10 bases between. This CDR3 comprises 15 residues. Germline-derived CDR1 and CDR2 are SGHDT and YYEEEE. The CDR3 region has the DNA TGTGCCAGCAGCTTGTCGGGAACTTCTAACTATGGCTACACCTTC. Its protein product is CASSLSGTSNYGYTF.

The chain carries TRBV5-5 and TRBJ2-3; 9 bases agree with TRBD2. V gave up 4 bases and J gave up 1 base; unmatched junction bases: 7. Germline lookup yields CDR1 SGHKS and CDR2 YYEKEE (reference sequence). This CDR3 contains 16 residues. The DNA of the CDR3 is TGTGCCAGCAGCACTGCTAGACTAGCGGGCACAGATACGCAGTATTTT. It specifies CASSTARLAGTDTQYF.